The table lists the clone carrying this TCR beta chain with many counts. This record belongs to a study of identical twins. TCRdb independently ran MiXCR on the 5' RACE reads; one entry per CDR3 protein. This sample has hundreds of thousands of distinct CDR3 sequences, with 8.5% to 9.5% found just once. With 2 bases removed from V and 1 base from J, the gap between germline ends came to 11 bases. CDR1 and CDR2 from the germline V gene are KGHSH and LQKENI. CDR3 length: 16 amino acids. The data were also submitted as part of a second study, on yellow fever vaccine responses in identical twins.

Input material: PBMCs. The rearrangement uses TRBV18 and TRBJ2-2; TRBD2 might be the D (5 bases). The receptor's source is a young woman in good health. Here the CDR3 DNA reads TGTGCCAGCTCACCATTTGTAGGAGGGAACACCGGGGAGCTGTTTTTT. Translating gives CASSPFVGGNTGELFF.